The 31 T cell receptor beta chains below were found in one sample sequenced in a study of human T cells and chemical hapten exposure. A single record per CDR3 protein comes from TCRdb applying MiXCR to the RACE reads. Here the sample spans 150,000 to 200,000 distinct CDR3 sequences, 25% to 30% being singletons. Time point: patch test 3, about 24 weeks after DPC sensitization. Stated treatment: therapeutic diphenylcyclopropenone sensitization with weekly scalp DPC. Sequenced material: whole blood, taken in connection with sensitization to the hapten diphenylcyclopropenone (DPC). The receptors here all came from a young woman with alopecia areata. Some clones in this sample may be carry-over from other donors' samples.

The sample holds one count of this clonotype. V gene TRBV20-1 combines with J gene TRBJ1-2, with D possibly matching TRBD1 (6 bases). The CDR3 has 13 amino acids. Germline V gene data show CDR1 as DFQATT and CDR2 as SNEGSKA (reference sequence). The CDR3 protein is CSGTGGVNYGYTF. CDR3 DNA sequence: TGCAGCGGCACTGGGGGCGTCAACTATGGCTACACCTTC.

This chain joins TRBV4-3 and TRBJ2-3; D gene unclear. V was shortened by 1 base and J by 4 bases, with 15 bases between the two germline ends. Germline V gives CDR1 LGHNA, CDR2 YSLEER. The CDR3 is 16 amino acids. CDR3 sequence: CASSQVISGEADTQYF. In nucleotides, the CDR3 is TGCGCCAGCAGCCAAGTCATCAGTGGGGAAGCAGATACGCAGTATTTT.

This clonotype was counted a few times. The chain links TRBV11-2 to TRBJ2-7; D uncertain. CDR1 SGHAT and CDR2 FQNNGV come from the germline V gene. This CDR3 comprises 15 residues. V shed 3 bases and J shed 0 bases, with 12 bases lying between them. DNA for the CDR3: TGTGCCAGCAGCTTCCGTCTTTCCAGCTCCTACGAGCAGTACTTC. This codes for CASSFRLSSSYEQYF.

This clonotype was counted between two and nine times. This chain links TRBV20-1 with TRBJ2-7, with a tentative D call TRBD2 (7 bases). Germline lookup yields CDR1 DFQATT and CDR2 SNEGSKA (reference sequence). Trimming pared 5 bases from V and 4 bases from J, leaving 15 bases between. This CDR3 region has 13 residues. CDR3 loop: CSAPRGGAYEQYF. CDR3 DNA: TGCAGTGCTCCCAGGGGAGGGGCGTACGAGCAGTACTTC.

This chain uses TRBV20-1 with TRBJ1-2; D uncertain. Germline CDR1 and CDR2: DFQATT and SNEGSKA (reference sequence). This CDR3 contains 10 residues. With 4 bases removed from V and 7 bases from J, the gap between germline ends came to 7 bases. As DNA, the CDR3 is TGCAGTGCTATAGACACTGGCTACACCTTC. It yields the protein CSAIDTGYTF.

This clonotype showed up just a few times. DNA of the CDR3: TGTGCCAGCAGTGACAGATTCTATACGCAGTATTTT. Its translation is CASSDRFYTQYF. V gene TRBV2 combines with J gene TRBJ2-3; D is undetermined. The CDR3 totals 12 residues. Trimming left V 3 bases short and J 7 bases short, with 8 bases between. CDR1 is SNHLY, CDR2 FYNNEI, per germline.

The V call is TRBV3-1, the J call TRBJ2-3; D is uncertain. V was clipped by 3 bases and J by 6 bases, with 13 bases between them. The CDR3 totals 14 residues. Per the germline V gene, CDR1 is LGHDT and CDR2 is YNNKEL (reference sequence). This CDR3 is CASSQGLSPDTQYF. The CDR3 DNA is TGTGCCAGCAGCCAGGGCTTAAGTCCCGATACGCAGTATTTT.

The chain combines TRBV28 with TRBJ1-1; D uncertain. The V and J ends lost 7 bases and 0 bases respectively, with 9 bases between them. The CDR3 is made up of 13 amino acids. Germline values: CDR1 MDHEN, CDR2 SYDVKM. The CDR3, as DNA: TGTGCCAGCAAGAAACCGCTGAACACTGAAGCTTTCTTT. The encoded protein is CASKKPLNTEAFF.

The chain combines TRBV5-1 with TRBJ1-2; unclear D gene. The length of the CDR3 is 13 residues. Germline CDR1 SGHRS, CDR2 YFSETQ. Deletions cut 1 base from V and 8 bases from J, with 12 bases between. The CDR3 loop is CASSLSLTGGYTF. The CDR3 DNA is TGCGCCAGCAGCTTGTCGCTTACGGGAGGCTACACCTTC. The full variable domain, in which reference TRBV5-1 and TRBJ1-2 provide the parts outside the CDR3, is KAGVTQTPRYLIKTRGQQVTLSCSPISGHRSVSWYQQTPGQGLQFLFEYFSETQRNKGNFPGRFSGRQFSNSRSEMNVSTLELGDSALYLCASSLSLTGGYTFGSGTRLTVV.

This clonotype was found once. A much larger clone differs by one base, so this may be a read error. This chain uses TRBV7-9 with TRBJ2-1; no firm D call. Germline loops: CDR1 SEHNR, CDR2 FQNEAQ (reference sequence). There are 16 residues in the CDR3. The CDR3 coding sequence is TGTGTCAGCAGCTTGTGGCGGACGAGCTCCTACAATGAGCAGTTCTTC. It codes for CVSSLWRTSSYNEQFF. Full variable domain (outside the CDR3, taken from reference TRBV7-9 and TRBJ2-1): DTGVSQNPRHKITKRGQNVTFRCDPISEHNRLYWYRQTLGQGPEFLTYFQNEAQLEKSRLLSDRFSAERPKGSFSTLEIQRTEQGDSAMYLCVSSLWRTSSYNEQFFGPGTRLTVL.

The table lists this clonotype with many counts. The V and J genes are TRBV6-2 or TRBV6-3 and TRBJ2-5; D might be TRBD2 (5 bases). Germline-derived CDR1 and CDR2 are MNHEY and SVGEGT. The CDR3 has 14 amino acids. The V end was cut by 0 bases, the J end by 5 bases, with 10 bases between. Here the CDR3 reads CASSYSTTIETQYF. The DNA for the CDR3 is TGTGCCAGCAGTTACTCGACTACTATCGAGACCCAGTACTTC.

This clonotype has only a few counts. The CDR3 sequence is CSAPDRAIGELFF. The CDR3 DNA reads as TGCAGTGCTCCAGACAGGGCCATCGGGGAGCTGTTTTTT. The chain joins TRBV20-1 to TRBJ2-2, with 7 bases aligning to TRBD1. In germline, CDR1 is DFQATT, CDR2 SNEGSKA (reference sequence). V lost 5 bases to trimming and J lost 7 bases; unmatched junction nucleotides: 7. This CDR3 has 13 amino acids.

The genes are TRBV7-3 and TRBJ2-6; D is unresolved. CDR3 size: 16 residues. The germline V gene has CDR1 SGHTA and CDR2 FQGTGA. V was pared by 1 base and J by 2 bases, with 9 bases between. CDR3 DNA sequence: TGTGCCAGCAGCTTAAGCTCCTCGACTGGGGCCAACGTCCTGACTTTC. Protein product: CASSLSSSTGANVLTF.

CDR3 DNA sequence: TGTGCCAGCGGGGGGGACTTCGCCGGGGAGCTGTTTTTT. It translates to CASGGDFAGELFF. The chain recombines TRBV4-2 with TRBJ2-2, with 7 bases matching TRBD2. Germline V CDR1 and CDR2: LGHNA, YNFKEQ. The CDR3 length is 13 residues. The V segment lost 8 bases and the J segment 6 bases; nucleotides outside the gene matches: 6.

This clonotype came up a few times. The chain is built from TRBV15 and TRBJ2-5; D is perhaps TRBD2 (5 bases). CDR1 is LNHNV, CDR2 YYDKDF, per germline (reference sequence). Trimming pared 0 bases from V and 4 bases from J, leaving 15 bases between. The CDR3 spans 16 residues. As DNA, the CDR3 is TGTGCCACCAGCAGAGATCCCCGGGCGGCGGGAGAGACCCAGTACTTC. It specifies CATSRDPRAAGETQYF. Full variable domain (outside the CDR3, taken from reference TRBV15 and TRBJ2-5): DAMVIQNPRYQVTQFGKPVTLSCSQTLNHNVMYWYQQKSSQAPKLLFHYYDKDFNNEADTPDNFQSRRPNTSFCFLDIRSPGLGDTAMYLCATSRDPRAAGETQYFGPGTRLLVL.

The CDR3 DNA is TGTGCCAGCATTCCTCGGGACGCGAGCACAGATACGCAGTATTTT. Protein product: CASIPRDASTDTQYF. The rearrangement links TRBV6-5 to TRBJ2-3; D is possibly TRBD1 or TRBD2 (5 bases each). The CDR3 has 15 residues. Trimming shortened V by 7 bases and J by 0 bases, and 14 bases separated the two germline ends. Germline CDR1 and CDR2: MNHEY and SVGAGI.

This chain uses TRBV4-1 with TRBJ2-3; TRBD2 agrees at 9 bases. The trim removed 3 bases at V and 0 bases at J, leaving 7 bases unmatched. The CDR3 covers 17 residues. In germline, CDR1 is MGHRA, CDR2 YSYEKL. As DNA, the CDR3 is TGCGCCAGCAGCCACTACCAACTAGCGGGTAGCACAGATACGCAGTATTTT. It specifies CASSHYQLAGSTDTQYF.

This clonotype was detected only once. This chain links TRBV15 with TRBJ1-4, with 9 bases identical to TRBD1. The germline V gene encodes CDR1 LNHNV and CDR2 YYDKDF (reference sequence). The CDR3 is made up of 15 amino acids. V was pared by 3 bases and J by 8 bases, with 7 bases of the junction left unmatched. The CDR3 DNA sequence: TGTGCCACCAGCAGGGGCGGGACAGGGCAGGAAAAACTGTTTTTT. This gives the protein CATSRGGTGQEKLFF.

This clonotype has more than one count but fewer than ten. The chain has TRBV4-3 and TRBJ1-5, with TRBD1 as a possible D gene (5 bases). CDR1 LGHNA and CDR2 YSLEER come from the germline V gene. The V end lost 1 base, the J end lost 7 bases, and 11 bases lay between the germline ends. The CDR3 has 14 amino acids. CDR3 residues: CASSQGDYGQPQHF. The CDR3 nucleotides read TGCGCCAGCAGCCAAGGGGACTATGGGCAGCCCCAGCATTTT.

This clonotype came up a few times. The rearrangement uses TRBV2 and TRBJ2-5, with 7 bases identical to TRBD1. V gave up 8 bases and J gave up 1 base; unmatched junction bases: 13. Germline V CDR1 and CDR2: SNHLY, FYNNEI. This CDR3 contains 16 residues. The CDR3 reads CASGGAPGQIQETQYF. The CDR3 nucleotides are TGTGCCAGCGGTGGGGCTCCGGGACAGATCCAAGAGACCCAGTACTTC.

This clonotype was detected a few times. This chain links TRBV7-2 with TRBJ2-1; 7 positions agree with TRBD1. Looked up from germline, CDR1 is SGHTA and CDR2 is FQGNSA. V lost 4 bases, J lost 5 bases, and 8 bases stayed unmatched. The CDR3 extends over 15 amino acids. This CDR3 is CASSSRQGINNEQFF. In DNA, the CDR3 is TGTGCCAGCAGCTCCCGACAGGGAATTAACAATGAGCAGTTCTTC.

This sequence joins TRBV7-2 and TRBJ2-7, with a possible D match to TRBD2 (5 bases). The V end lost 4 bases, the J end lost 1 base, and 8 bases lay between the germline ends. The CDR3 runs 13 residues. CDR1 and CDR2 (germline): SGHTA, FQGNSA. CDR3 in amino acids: CASSSRRSYEQYF. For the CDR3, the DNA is TGTGCCAGCAGCTCCAGGAGGTCCTACGAGCAGTACTTC.

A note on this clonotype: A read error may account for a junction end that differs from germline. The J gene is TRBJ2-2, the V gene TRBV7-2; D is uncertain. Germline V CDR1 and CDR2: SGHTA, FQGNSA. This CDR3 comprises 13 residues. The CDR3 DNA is TGTGCCAGCTGTACGACGAATACCGGGGAGCTGTTTTTT. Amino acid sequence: CASCTTNTGELFF.

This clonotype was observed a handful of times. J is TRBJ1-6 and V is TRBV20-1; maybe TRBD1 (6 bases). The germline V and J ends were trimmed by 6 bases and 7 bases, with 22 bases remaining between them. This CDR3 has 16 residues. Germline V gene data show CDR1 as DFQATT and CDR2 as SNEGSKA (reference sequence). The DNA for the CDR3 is TGCAGTGCCGTTGGGAGGGGAAGGACAGTCAATTCACCCCTCCACTTT. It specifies CSAVGRGRTVNSPLHF.

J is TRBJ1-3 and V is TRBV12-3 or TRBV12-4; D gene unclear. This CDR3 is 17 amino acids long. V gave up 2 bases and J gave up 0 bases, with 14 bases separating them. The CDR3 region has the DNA TGTGCCAGCAGTTTATCGTATCACAGTCGCTCTGGAAACACCATATATTTT. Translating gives CASSLSYHSRSGNTIYF.

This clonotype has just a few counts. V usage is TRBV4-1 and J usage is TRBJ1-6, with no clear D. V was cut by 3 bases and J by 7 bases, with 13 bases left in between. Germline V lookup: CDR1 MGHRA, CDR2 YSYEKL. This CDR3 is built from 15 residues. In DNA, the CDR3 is TGCGCCAGCAGCCATGGTCGCGGCGAAAATTCACCCCTCCACTTT. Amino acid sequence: CASSHGRGENSPLHF.

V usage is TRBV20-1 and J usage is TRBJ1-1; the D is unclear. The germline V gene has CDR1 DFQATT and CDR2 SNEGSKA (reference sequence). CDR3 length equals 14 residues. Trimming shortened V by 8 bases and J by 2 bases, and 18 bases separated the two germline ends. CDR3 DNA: TGCAGTCCGAACTATGGAGGGAAAAACACTGAAGCTTTCTTT. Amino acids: CSPNYGGKNTEAFF.

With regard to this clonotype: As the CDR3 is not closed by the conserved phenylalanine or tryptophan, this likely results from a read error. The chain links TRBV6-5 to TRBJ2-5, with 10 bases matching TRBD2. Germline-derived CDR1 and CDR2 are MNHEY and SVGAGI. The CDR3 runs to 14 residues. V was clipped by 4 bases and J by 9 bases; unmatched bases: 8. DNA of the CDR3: TGTGCCAGCAGTTTTCTAGCGGGGGCCGGGGCCCAGTACATC. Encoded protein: CASSFLAGAGAQYI.

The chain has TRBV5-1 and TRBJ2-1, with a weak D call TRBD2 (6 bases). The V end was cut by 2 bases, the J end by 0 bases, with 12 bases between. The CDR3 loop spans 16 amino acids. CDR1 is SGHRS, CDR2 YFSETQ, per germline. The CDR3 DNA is TGCGCCAGCAGCTTCGGCAGCGGGTTCTCCTACAATGAGCAGTTCTTC. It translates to CASSFGSGFSYNEQFF.

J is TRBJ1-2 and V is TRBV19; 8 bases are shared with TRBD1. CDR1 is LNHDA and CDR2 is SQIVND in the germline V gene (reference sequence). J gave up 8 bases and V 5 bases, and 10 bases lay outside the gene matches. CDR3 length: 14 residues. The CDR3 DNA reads TGTGCCAGTAGTGCGACAGGGGAAAAAGGAGGCTACACCTTC. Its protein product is CASSATGEKGGYTF.

The CDR3 sequence is CASSLISEGSEQYF. The CDR3 coding sequence is TGTGCCAGCAGCTTAATCTCAGAGGGCAGCGAGCAGTACTTC. The rearrangement uses TRBV11-2 and TRBJ2-7, with D tentatively TRBD2 (5 bases). The CDR3 extends over 14 amino acids. Germline V gives CDR1 SGHAT, CDR2 FQNNGV. V was cut by 2 bases and J by 6 bases, with 14 bases left in between. The full variable domain, its missing parts supplied by reference TRBV11-2 and TRBJ2-7, is EAGVAQSPRYKIIEKRQSVAFWCNPISGHATLYWYQQILGQGPKLLIQFQNNGVVDDSQLPKDRFSAERLKGVDSTLKIQPAKLEDSAVYLCASSLISEGSEQYFGPGTRLTVT.